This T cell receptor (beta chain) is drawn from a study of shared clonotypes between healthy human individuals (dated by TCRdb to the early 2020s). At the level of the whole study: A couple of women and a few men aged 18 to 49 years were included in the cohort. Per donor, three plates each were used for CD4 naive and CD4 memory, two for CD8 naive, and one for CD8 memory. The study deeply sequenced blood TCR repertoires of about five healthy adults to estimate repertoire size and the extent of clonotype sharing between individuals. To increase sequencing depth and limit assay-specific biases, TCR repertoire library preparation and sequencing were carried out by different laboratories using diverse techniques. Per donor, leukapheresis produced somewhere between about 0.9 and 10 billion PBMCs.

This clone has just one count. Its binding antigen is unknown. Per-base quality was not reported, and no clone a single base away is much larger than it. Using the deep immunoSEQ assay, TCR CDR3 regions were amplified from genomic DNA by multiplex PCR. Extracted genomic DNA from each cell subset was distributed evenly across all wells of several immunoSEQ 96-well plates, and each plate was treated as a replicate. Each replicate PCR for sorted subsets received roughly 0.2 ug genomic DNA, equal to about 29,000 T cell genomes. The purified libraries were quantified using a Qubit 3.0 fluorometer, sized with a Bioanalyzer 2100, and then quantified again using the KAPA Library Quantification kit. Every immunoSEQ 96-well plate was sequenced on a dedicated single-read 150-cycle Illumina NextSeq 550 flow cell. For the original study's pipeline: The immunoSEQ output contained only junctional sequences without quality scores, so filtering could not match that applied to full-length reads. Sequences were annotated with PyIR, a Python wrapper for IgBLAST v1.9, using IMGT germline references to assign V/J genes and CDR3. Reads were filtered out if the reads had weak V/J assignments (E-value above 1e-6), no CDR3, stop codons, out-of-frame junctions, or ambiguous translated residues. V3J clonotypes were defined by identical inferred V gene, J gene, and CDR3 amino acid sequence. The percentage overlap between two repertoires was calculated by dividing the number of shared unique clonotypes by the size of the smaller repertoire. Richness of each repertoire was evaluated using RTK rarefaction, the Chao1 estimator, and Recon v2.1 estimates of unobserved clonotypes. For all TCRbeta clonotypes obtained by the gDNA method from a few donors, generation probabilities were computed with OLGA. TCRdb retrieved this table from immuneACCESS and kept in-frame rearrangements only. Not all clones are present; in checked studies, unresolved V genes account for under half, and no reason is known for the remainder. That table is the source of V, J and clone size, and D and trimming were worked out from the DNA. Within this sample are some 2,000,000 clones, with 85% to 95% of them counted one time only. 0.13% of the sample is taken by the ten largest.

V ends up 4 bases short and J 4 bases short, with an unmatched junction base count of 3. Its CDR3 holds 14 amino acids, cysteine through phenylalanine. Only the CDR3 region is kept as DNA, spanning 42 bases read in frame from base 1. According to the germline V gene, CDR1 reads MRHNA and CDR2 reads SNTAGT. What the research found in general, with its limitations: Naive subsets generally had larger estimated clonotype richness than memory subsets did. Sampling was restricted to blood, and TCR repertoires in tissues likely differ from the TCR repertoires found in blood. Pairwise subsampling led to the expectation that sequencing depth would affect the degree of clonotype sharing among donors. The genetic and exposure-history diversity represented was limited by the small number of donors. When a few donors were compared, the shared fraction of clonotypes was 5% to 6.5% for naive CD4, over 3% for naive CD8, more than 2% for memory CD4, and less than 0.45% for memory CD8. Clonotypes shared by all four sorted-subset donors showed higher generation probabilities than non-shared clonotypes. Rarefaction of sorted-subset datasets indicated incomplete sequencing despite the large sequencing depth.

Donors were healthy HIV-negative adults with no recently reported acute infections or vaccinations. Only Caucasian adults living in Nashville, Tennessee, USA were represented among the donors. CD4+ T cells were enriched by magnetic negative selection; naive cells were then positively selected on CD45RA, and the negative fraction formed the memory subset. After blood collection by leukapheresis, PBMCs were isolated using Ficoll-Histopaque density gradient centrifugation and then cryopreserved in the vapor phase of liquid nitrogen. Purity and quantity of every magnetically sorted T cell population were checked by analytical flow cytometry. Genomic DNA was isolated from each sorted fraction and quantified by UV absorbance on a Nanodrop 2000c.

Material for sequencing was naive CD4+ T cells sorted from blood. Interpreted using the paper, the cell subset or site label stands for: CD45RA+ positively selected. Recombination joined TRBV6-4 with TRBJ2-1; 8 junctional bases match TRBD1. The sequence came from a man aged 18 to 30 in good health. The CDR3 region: CASSAQGAYNEQFF. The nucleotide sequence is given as TGTGCCAGCAGTGCCCAGGGGGCATACAATGAGCAGTTCTTC.